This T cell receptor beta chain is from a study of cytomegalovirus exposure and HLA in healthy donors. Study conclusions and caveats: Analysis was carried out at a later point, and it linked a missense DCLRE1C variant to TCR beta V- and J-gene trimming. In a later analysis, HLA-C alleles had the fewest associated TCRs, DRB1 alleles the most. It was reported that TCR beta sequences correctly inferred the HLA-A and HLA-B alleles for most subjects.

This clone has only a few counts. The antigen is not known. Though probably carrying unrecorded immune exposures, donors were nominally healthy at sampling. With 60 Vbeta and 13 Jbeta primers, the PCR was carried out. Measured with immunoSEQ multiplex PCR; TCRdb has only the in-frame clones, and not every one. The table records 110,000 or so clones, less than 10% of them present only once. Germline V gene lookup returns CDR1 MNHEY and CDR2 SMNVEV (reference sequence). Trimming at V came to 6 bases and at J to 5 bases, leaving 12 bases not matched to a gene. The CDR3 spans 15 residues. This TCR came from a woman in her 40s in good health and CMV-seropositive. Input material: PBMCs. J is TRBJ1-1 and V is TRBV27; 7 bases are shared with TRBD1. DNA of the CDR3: TGTGCCAGCAGCACTACTAATAACAGGGGAACTGAAGCTTTCTTT. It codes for CASSTTNNRGTEAFF.